This TCR beta chain was recovered during a study of blood T cells in healthy people across ages (dated by TCRdb to the mid-2010s). The study in broad terms: In model experiments, roughly one uniquely barcoded TCR beta cDNA molecule per two T cells was captured by template switching. Age-related changes in TCR beta repertoire diversity were measured in the study by deep sequencing normalized with unique cDNA molecular identifiers. Donors were grouped into four age groups: young (average about 15 years), middle-aged (under 40), aged (over 55) and long-lived (around 80). To avoid experimental bias, donors of different ages were spread randomly across the sequencing lanes. The study analyzed two additional independent replicas of 1 million unique cDNA reads from the same blood draw for two donors, one aged 18 to 30 and one aged 80 or older.

Findings and caveats that apply to the study as a whole: Observed TCR beta diversity correlated strongly with the percentage of naive T cells measured by flow cytometry. Donor CMV infection status was unknown, potentially confounding age-related changes in expanded clonotypes. Estimates of total diversity from one million sequenced T cells were regarded as lower bounds and underestimates. Bulk unsorted PBMC profiling prevented conclusive comparison of naive and antigen-experienced compartments. As age increased, observed TCR beta diversity per million T cells dropped in a roughly linear way, and a significant reduction was already evident by age 40. Compared with the aged group, the long-lived group had more naive CD4+ T cells, fewer expanded clones and increased TCR diversity, suggesting age selection.

Library method: 5' RACE. Sequencing relied on an Illumina HiSeq 2500. A second PCR of about 6 to 11 cycles was performed with a sample-barcoded 5' primer and a J-beta primer mix. A unique molecular identifier was introduced onto each TCR beta cDNA molecule by a template-switch 5' adaptor carrying 12 random nucleotides. Each sample yielded at least 2.5 million CDR3-containing paired-end reads. First-strand cDNA synthesis was performed from all RNA using the Mint cDNA synthesis kit, with priming by a TRBC-specific oligonucleotide. All cDNA was treated with uracil-DNA glycosylase and then went through a first 18-cycle PCR with the universal primers M1SS and BC2_uni_R. For the original study's pipeline: Normalization of each sample was performed by random selection of 1 million high-quality reads, each carrying a distinct molecular identifier. Instead of being binned into consensus sequences, reads with shared molecular identifiers were discarded. MiTCR, with a Q25 quality threshold and the strictest error-elimination algorithm, was used for CDR3 identification, clonotype clustering and error correction. A nonparametric unseen species model with Euler transformation was used to estimate a lower bound on total TCR beta diversity. TCRdb passed the public sequencing reads through fastp at Q25 and MiXCR, retaining productive beta sequences. Each entry is one CDR3 protein sequence, shown with its most common DNA and genes. V and J calls and clone size were set by TCRdb, not the authors. This sample is represented by around 710,000 distinct CDR3 sequences; roughly 45% of them were singletons. The top ten constitute 20% to 25% of the sample.

Donors were a few dozen systemically healthy Caucasian individuals from Russia aged roughly 6 to 100 years. Around 10 milliliters of peripheral blood were collected from each donor into EDTA-treated Vacutainer tubes. Ficoll-Paque density-gradient centrifugation was used to isolate PBMCs, with at least 6.5 million obtained per sample. Total RNA was extracted from PBMCs with Trizol reagent, with at least 6 micrograms obtained per sample. Naive CD45RAhigh/CD27high T cell percentages were measured by flow cytometry on a PBMC aliquot from every donor. From cysteine to phenylalanine, the CDR3 is 15 amino acids long. The sequence is cut down to CDR3 DNA, 45 bases in frame from base 1. Relative to germline, V is missing 5 bases and J is missing 4 bases, with 8 bases of the junction outside any gene match. This clonotype was observed many times. Its antigen is currently not known. No per-base quality is available; no much larger clone lies one base away.

The clonotype was recovered from a woman aged 55 to 70 in good health. Input material: blood. This chain is built from TRBV12-3 or TRBV12-4 and TRBJ2-7; 10 bases in the middle match TRBD1. The encoded CDR3 is CASSGGTGEWYEQYF. The DNA reads TGTGCCAGCAGTGGCGGGACAGGGGAATGGTACGAGCAGTACTTC.